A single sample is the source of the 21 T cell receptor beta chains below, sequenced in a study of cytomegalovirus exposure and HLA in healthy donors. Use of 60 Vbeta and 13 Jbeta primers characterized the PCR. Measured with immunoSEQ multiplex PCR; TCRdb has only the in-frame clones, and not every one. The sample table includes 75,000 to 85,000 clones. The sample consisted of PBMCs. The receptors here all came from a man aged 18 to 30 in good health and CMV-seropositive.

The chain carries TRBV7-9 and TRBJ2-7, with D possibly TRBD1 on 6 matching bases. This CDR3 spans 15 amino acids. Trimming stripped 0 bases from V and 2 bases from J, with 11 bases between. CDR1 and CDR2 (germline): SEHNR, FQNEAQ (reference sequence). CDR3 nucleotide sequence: TGTGCCAGCAGCTTAGCGGGACAACGAACCTACGAGCAGTACTTC. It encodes CASSLAGQRTYEQYF.

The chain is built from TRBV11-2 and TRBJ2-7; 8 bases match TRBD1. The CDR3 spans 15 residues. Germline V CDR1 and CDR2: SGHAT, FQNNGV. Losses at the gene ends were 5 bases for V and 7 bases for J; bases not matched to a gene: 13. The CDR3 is CASSEEGTGLGEQYF. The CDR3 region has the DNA TGTGCCAGCAGCGAAGAAGGGACAGGCCTGGGGGAGCAGTACTTC.

The CDR3 DNA is TGCGCCAGCAGTGAGTTCATTCCCAACGAGCAGTACTTC. Translation: CASSEFIPNEQYF. The V gene is TRBV10-2, the J gene TRBJ2-7, with unresolved D. Per germline, CDR1 WSHSY and CDR2 SAAADI. V lost 1 base to trimming and J lost 5 bases, with 9 bases between them. The CDR3 is made up of 13 amino acids.

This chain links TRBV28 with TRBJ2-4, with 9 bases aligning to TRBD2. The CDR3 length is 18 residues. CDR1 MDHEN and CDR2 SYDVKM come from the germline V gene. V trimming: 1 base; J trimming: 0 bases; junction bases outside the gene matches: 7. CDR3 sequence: CASSLSVGGRGAKNIQYF. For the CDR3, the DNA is TGTGCCAGCAGTTTATCAGTGGGCGGGAGGGGAGCCAAAAACATTCAGTACTTC.

The CDR3 DNA reads as TGTGCCAGCAGTTTTGGAGGGAGGGTCTCCGGGGAGCTGTTTTTT. Translated, it gives CASSFGGRVSGELFF. The chain recombines TRBV27 with TRBJ2-2, with 7 bases that match TRBD2. The CDR3 length is 15 residues. Trimming at V came to 3 bases and at J to 6 bases, leaving 7 bases not matched to a gene. Looked up from germline, CDR1 is MNHEY and CDR2 is SMNVEV (reference sequence).

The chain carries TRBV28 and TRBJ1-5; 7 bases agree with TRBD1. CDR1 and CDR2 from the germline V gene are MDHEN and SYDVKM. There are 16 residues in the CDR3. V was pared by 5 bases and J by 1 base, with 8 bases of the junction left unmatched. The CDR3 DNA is TGTGCCAGCAGTCCTAACAGGGGTGCGAGCAATCAGCCCCAGCATTTT. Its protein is CASSPNRGASNQPQHF.

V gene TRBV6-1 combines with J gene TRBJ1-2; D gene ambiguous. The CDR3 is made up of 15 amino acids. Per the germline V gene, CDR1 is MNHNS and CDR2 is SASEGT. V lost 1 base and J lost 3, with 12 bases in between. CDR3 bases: TGTGCCAGCAGTGAAGATCTAGGCGGTTACTATGGCTACACCTTC. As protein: CASSEDLGGYYGYTF.

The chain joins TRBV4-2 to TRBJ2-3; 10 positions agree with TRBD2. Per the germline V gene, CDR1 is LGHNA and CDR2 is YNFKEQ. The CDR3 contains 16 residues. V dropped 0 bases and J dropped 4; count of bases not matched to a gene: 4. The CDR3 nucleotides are TGTGCCAGCAGCCAAGAGGCTAGCGGGAGCCCAGATACGCAGTATTTT. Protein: CASSQEASGSPDTQYF.

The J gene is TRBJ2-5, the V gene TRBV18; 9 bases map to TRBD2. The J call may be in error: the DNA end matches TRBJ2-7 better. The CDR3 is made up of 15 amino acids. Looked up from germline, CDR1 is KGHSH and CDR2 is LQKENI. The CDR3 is CASSPGLARIGEQYF. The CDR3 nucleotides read TGTGCCAGCTCACCCGGACTAGCGAGGATCGGCGAGCAGTACTTC.

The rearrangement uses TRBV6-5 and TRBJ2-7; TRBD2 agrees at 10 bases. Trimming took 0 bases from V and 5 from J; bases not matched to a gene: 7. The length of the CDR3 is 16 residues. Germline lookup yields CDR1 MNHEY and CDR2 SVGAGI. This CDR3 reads CASSYSSGRADHEQYF. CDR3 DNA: TGTGCCAGCAGTTACTCCAGCGGGAGGGCCGACCACGAGCAGTACTTC.

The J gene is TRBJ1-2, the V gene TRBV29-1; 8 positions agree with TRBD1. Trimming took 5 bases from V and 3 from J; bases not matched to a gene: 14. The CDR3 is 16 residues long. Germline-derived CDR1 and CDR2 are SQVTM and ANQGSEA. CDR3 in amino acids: CSVSGQGSHSDYGYTF. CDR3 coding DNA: TGCAGCGTTTCCGGACAGGGCTCACATTCCGACTATGGCTACACCTTC.

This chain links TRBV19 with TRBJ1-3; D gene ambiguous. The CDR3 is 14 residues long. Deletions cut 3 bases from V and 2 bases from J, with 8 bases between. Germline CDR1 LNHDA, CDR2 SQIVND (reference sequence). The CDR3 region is CASSIKEAGNTIYF. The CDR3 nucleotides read TGTGCCAGTAGTATCAAGGAGGCTGGAAACACCATATATTTT.

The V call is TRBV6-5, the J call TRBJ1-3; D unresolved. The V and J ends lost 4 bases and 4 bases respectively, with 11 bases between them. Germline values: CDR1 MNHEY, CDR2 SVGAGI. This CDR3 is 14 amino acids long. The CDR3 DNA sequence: TGTGCCAGCAGTTCGGGTGGGTCCGGAAACACCATATATTTT. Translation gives CASSSGGSGNTIYF.

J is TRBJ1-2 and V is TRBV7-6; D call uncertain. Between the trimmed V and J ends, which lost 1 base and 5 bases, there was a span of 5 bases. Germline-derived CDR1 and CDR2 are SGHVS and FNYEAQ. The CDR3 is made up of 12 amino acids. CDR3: CASSLGGYGYTF. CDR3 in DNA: TGTGCCAGCAGCTTAGGAGGGTATGGCTACACCTTC.

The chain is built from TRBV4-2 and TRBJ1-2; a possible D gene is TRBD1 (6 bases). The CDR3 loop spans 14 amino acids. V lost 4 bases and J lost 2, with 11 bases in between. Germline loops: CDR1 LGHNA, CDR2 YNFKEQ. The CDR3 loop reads CASSRRQDNYGYTF. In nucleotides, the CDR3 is TGTGCCAGCAGCCGACGACAGGACAACTATGGCTACACCTTC.

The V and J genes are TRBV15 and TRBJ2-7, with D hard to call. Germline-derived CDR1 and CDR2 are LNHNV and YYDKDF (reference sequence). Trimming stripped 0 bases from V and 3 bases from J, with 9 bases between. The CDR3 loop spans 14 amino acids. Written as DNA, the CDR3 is TGTGCCACCAGCAGAGATCGTGCAGACTACGAGCAGTACTTC. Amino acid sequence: CATSRDRADYEQYF.

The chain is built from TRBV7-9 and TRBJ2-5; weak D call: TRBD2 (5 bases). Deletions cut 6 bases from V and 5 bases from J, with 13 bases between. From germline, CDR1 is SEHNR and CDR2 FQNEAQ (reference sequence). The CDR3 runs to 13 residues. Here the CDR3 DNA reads TGTGCCAGCAGTCTCGAGGGAAGGGAGACCCAGTACTTC. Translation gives CASSLEGRETQYF.

The CDR3 loop is CASSTSPLETQYF. In DNA form, the CDR3 reads TGTGCCAGCAGTACGAGTCCCCTGGAGACCCAGTACTTC. The J gene is TRBJ2-5, the V gene TRBV28; D ambiguous. The germline V and J ends were trimmed by 5 bases and 5 bases, with 12 bases remaining between them. CDR1 and CDR2 from the germline V gene are MDHEN and SYDVKM. The length of the CDR3 is 13 residues. The full variable domain, its missing parts supplied by reference TRBV28 and TRBJ2-5, is DVKVTQSSRYLVKRTGEKVFLECVQDMDHENMFWYRQDPGLGLRLIYFSYDVKMKEKGDIPEGYSVSREKKERFSLILESASTNQTSMYLCASSTSPLETQYFGPGTRLLVL.

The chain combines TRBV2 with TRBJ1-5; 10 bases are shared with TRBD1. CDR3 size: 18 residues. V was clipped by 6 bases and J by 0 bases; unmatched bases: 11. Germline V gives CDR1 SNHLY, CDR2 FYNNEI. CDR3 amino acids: CASSYGTGVSYSNQPQHF. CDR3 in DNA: TGTGCCAGCAGCTACGGGACAGGGGTGTCGTATAGCAATCAGCCCCAGCATTTT.

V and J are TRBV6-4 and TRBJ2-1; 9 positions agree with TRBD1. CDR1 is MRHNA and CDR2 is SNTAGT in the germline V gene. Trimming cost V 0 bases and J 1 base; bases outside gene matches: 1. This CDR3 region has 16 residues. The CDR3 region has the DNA TGTGCCAGCAGTGACTCGACAGGGGGGTCCTACAATGAGCAGTTCTTC. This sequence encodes CASSDSTGGSYNEQFF.

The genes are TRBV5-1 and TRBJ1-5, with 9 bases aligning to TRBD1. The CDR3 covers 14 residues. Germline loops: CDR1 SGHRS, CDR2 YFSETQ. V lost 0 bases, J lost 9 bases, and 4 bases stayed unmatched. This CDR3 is CASSLGQGVGPQHF. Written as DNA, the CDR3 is TGCGCCAGCAGCTTGGGACAGGGGGTAGGGCCCCAGCATTTT.